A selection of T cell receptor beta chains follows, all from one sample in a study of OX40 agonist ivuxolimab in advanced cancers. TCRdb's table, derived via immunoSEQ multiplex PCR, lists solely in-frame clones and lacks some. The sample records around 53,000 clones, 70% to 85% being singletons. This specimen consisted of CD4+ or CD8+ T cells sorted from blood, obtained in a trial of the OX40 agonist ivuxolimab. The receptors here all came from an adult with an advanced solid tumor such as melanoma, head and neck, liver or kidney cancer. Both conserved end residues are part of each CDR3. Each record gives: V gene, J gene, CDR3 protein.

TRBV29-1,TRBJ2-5,CSVGLQGQETQYF
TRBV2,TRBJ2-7,CASSDRGFYEQYF
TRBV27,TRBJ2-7,CASSSVGGGSSYEQYF
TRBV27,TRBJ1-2,CASSLSYRAAIYGYTF
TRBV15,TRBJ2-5,CATSRGGAQETQYF
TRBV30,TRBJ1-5,CAWSVGTVRHF
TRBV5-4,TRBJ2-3,CASSLFGQGRIDTQYF
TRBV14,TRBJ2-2,CASSQVGGRAAGELFF
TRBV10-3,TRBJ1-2,CAISPRTELNGYTF
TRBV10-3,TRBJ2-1,CAISDGPSTTDEQFF
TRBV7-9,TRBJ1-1,CATSRGDRVEAFF
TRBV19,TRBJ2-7,CASSDVYEQYF
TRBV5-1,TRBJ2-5,CASRGEGHRQETQYF
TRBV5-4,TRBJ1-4,CASSLGQGNEKLFF
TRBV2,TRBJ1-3,CASRDSLFSGNTIYF
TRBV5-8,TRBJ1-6,CASSLWDGNSPLHF
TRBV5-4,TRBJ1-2,CASSLVGARVNGYTF
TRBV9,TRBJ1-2,CASSPRGGVYGYTF
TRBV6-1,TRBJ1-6,CASGGQSNSPLHF
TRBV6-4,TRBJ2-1,CASSEGDYNEQFF
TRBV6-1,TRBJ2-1,CASSVAGGGYNEQFF
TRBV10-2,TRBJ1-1,CASVMGPNTEAFF
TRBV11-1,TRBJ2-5,CASSRDSQETQYF
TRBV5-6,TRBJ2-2,CASSRLAGSTGELFF
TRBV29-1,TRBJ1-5,CSVVGGAGQPQHF
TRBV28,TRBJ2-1,CASSRDRGLRDEQFF
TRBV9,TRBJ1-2,CASSVTPRGRGSGYTF
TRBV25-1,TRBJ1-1,CASSEYTRAEAFF
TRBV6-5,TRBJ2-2,CASNVGLPTGELFF
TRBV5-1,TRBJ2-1,CASSLSGSYNEQFF
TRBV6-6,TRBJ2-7,CASSYSPRGTYEQYF
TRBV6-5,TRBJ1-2,CASSYRVSYGYTF
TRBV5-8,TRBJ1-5,CASSQADRVDQPQHF
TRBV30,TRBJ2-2,CAWSISSGNTGELFF
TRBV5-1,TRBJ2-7,CASSPGSTGEQYF
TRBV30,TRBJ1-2,CAWDKSGGASGYTF
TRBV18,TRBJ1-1,CASSRQGAGRDAEAFF
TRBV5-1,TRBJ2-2,CASSSRAGGIGELFF
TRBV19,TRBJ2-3,CASSFTEDTDTQYF
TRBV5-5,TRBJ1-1,CASSSQQGWNTEAFF
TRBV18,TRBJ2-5,CASSPRTSGGNVQETQYF
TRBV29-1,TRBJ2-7,CSIRTGGAYEQYF
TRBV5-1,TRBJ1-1,CASSTGTANTEAFF
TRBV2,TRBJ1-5,CASSEIGQYNQPQHF
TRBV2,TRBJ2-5,CASSESSPFQETQYF
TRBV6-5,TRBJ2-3,CASSYVQGADTQYF
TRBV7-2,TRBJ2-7,CASSLAHGTRDEQYF
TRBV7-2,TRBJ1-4,CASSLIPATNEKLFF
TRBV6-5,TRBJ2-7,CASSQGQRSYEQYF
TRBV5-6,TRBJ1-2,CASTRDRKDYGYTF
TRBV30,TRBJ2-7,CAWSVGPGGDYEQYF
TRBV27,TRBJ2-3,CASSPPRGTTDTQYF
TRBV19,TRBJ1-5,CASSIIPGQPQHF
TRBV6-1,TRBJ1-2,CASILLQTINYGYTF
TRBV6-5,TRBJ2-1,CASRDLALGGNEQFF
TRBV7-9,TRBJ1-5,CASSSTGTLGEPQHF